Sequencing of this T cell receptor (beta chain) was carried out in a study of T cell responses to AZD1222 COVID-19 vaccine. The overall study: Investigators merged groups given second doses at roughly 4 or roughly 12 weeks.

This clone was seen just once. This CDR3 comprises 19 residues. From germline, CDR1 is SGHAT and CDR2 FQNNGV. Trimming at V came to 3 bases and at J to 0 bases, leaving 16 bases not matched to a gene. Generated by immunoSEQ multiplex PCR, the TCRdb table keeps only in-frame clones and is missing some. The sample lists around 50,000 clones; 80% to 90% were seen once. The clonotype comes from an adult in good health. The sequencing here drew on peripheral blood, taken on day 0 of AZD1222 vaccination. V gene TRBV11-2 combines with J gene TRBJ1-2; 7 nucleotides line up with TRBD1. The CDR3 DNA sequence: TGTGCCAGCAGCTTTTTGTCTCCTCGTACCGGGACAGCTAACTATGGCTACACCTTC. Its protein product is CASSFLSPRTGTANYGYTF. The full variable domain, in which reference TRBV11-2 and TRBJ1-2 provide the parts outside the CDR3, is EAGVAQSPRYKIIEKRQSVAFWCNPISGHATLYWYQQILGQGPKLLIQFQNNGVVDDSQLPKDRFSAERLKGVDSTLKIQPAKLEDSAVYLCASSFLSPRTGTANYGYTFGSGTRLTVV.